This T cell receptor (beta chain) came from a study of regulatory T cells in long-lasting Graves disease. This clonotype came up a few times. Through Arm-PCR of CDR3 regions and iRepertoire HTBI primers, TCR beta libraries were built. TCRdb analysed the multiplex PCR reads with MiXCR anew, one entry per CDR3 protein. The sample has fewer than 450,000 distinct CDR3 sequences; approximately 15% are singletons. Specified time point: newly diagnosed GD, antithyroid drugs for less than 3 months. RNA from PBMCs was the source of the TCR library. All patients originated from an endocrinology department located in Xi'an, China. These data are also associated with another study on T cells in Graves' hyperthyroidism and ophthalmopathy.

The TCR sequence derives from a woman aged 40-49 years with Graves disease. The sample in question was peripheral blood mononuclear cells (PBMCs), obtained at new diagnosis, from a patient treated with antithyroid drugs.

CDR3 in amino acids: CASMGQGALEQYF. As DNA, the CDR3 is TGCGCCAGCATGGGACAGGGAGCGCTTGAGCAGTACTTC. The chain combines TRBV5-1 with TRBJ2-7; 9 bases align to TRBD1. This CDR3 has 13 residues. CDR1 is SGHRS and CDR2 is YFSETQ in the germline V gene. Trimming removed 6 bases from V and 7 bases from J; junction bases left unmatched: 8.